This record covers a single T cell receptor beta chain. Its antigen is not known. The data derive from a study of cytomegalovirus exposure and HLA in healthy donors. For the study at large: Drawn from HLA-typed donors, tens of millions of unique TCRs were held in an early data release.

The donors gave bone marrow, and they were healthy. Primers included in the PCR were 60 Vbeta and 13 Jbeta primers. Sequencing was performed with immunoSEQ multiplex PCR; in TCRdb, only in-frame clones are kept and a portion is missing. Here the sample table reports about 140,000 clones. With 1 base clipped from V and 6 bases from J, the junction kept 4 bases outside the gene matches. Per the germline V gene, CDR1 is SEHNR and CDR2 is FQNEAQ (reference sequence). This CDR3 has 15 amino acids. Points from the study as a whole: What a later analysis showed was that several of the most significant clusters appeared linked to common viral pathogens. An analysis done earlier found most TCR beta V segments productive about 90% or about 30% of the time.

This sequence joins TRBV7-9 and TRBJ2-1; TRBD1 aligns across 9 bases. The sample consisted of PBMCs. The sequence was obtained from a woman in her late teens or twenties in good health and CMV-seronegative. CDR3 in amino acids: CASSLGTGDANEQFF. DNA of the CDR3: TGTGCCAGCAGCTTAGGGACAGGGGATGCCAATGAGCAGTTCTTC.